The T cell receptor (beta chain) under discussion was sequenced for a study of cytomegalovirus exposure and HLA in healthy donors. This CDR3 comprises 15 residues. Germline V CDR1 and CDR2: LNHDA, SQIVND (reference sequence). The trim removed 4 bases at V and 6 bases at J, leaving 5 bases unmatched. The PCR made use of 60 Vbeta and 13 Jbeta primers. Measured with immunoSEQ multiplex PCR; TCRdb has only the in-frame clones, and not every one. The table lists around 130,000 clones, 73% of them singletons, with 2.1% in the top ten. This clone was seen only a few times. The sample was PBMCs. This TCR was recovered from a woman aged 40 to 50 in good health and CMV-seropositive. V and J are TRBV19 and TRBJ1-4; the match to TRBD1 covers 10 bases. The CDR3 loop reads CASSTTGGAYEKLFF. The CDR3 coding sequence is TGTGCCAGTAGTACGACAGGGGGCGCGTATGAAAAACTGTTTTTT.